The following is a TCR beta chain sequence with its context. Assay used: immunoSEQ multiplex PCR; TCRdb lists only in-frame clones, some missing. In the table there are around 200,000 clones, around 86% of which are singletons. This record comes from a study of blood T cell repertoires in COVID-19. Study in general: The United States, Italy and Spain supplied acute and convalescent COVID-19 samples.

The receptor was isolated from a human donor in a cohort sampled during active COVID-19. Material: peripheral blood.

The CDR3 spells CASSLRVLSTEAFF. The DNA of the CDR3 is TGCGCCAGCAGCTTGCGGGTTTTATCCACTGAAGCTTTCTTT. The chain carries TRBV5-1 and TRBJ1-1; D not resolved. This CDR3 contains 14 residues. Trimming stripped 1 base from V and 4 bases from J, with 11 bases between. Looked up from germline, CDR1 is SGHRS and CDR2 is YFSETQ.